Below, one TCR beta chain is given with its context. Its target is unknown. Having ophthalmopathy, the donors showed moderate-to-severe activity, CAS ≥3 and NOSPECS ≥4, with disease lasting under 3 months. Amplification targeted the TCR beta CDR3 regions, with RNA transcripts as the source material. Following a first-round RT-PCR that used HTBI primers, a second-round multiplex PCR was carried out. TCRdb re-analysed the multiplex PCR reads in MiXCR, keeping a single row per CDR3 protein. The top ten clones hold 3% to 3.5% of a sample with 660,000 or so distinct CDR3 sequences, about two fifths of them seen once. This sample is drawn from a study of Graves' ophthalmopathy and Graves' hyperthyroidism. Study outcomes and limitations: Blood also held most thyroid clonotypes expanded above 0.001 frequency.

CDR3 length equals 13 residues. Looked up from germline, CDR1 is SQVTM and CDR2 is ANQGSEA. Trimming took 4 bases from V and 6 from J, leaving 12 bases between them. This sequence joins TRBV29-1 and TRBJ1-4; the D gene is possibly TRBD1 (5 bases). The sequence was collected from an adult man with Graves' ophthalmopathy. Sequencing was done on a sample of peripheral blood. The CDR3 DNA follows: TGCAGCGTTGGGGGCAATGAGCATGAAAAACTGTTTTTT. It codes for CSVGGNEHEKLFF.